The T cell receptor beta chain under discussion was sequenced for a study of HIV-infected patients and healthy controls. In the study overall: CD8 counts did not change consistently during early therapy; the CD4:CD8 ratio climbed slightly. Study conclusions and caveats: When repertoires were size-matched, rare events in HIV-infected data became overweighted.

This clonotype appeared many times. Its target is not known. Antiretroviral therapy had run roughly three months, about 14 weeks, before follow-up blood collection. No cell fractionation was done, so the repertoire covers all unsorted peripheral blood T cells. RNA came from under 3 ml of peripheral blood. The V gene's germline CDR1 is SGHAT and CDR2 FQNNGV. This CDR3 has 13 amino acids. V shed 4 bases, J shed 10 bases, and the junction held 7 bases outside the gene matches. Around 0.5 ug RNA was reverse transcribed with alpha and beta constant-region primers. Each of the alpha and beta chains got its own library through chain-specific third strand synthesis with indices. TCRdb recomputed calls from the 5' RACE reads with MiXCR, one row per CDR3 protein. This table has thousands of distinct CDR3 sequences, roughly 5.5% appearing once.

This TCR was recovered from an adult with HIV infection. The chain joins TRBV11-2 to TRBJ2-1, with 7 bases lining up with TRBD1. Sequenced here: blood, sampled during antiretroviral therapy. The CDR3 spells CASSSRQGPEQFF. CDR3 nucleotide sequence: TGTGCCAGCAGCTCCCGACAGGGCCCCGAGCAGTTCTTC.